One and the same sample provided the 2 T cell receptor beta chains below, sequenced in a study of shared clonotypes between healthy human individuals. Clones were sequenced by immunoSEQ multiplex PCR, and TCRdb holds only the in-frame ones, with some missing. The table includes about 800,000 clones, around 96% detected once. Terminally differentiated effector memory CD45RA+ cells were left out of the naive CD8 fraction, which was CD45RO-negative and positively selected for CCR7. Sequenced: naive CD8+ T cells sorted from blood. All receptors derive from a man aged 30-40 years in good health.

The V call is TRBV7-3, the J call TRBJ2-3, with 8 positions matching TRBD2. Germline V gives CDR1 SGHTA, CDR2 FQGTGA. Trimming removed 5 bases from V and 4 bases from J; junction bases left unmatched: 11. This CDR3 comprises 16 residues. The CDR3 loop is CASSLGGRPRADTQYF. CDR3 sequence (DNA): TGTGCCAGCAGCCTCGGCGGGAGGCCCAGGGCAGATACGCAGTATTTT.

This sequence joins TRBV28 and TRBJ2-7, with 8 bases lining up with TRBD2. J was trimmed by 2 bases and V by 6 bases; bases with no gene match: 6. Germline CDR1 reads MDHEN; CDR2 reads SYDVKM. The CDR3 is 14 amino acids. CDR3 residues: CASSLGGAAYEQYF. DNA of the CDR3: TGTGCCAGCAGCCTCGGGGGGGCGGCCTACGAGCAGTACTTC. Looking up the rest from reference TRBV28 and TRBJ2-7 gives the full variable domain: DVKVTQSSRYLVKRTGEKVFLECVQDMDHENMFWYRQDPGLGLRLIYFSYDVKMKEKGDIPEGYSVSREKKERFSLILESASTNQTSMYLCASSLGGAAYEQYFGPGTRLTVT.